The 11 T cell receptor beta chains given below trace back to one sample, sequenced in a study of shared clonotypes between healthy human individuals (dated by TCRdb to 2018 to 2020). Library method: the immunoSEQ multiplex PCR assay. The immuneACCESS repertoire file appears here via TCRdb, limited to in-frame rearrangements. These files lack a portion of the clones; in checked studies, under half of the deficit traces to unresolved V genes, and the cause of the others is not known. For this sample there are about 120,000 clones; roughly 70% appear just once. The top ten clones comprise about 23% of the sample. The specimen sequenced was memory CD8+ T cells sorted from blood. Interpreted using the paper, the cell subset or site label stands for: CD45RO+ cells pooled with CCR7-negative TemRA cells. The receptors were sampled from a woman in her twenties or thirties in good health.

The chain has TRBV4-1 and TRBJ2-2; possibly TRBD2 for D (5 bases). The CDR3 is 15 residues long. Trimming left V 1 base short and J 3 bases short, with 9 bases between. The germline gives CDR1 MGHRA, CDR2 YSYEKL. The CDR3 reads CASSQGGHYTGELFF. The DNA of the CDR3 is TGCGCCAGCAGCCAAGGCGGGCACTACACCGGGGAGCTGTTTTTT.

V gene TRBV6-6 combines with J gene TRBJ2-1; D gene unclear. Trimming left V 9 bases short and J 7 bases short, with 10 bases between. CDR3 length: 11 residues. CDR1 MNHNY and CDR2 SVGAGI come from the germline V gene (reference sequence). CDR3 DNA: TGTGCCAGTTTCGGTGGGAATGAGCAGTTCTTC. Its translation: CASFGGNEQFF.

The chain couples TRBV1 to TRBJ2-5; TRBD1, the table's D call, was not compared with the DNA. TRBV1 corresponds to a pseudogene. The CDR3 has 13 residues. The CDR3: CTSSQTVQETQYF. The CDR3 DNA reads as TGCACCAGCAGCCAAACAGTGCAAGAGACCCAGTACTTC.

V usage is TRBV28 and J usage is TRBJ1-2; unclear D gene. The CDR3 is 14 residues long. CDR1 and CDR2 from the germline V gene are MDHEN and SYDVKM. CDR3 DNA sequence: TGTGGATCCTACCGGTGGATAAGTAACTATGGCTACACCTTC. Its protein product is CGSYRWISNYGYTF.

The V call is TRBV27, the J call TRBJ2-1; 14 bases agree with TRBD2. From germline, CDR1 is MNHEY and CDR2 SMNVEV (reference sequence). The CDR3 is 15 residues long. V was pared by 3 bases and J by 8 bases, with 3 bases of the junction left unmatched. The DNA for the CDR3 is TGTGCCAGCAGTTTGGGGACTAGCGGGAGTTATGAGCAGTTCTTC. Protein sequence: CASSLGTSGSYEQFF.

A single count supports this clone. V is TRBV4-2 and J is TRBJ2-1, with 14 bases aligning to TRBD2. CDR3 length equals 18 residues. Germline V gene lookup returns CDR1 LGHNA and CDR2 YNFKEQ. V trimming: 4 bases; J trimming: 2 bases; junction bases outside the gene matches: 7. For the CDR3, the DNA is TGTGCCAGCAGCCTCGGGACTAGCGGGAGCTCGACCTACAATGAGCAGTTCTTC. Its protein is CASSLGTSGSSTYNEQFF.

This chain joins TRBV6-5 and TRBJ2-7, with no clear D. V was clipped by 8 bases and J by 2 bases, with 10 bases between them. This CDR3 region has 12 residues. Germline CDR1 MNHEY, CDR2 SVGAGI. Here the CDR3 DNA reads TGTGCCAGCGGTCCGGGTCCCTACGAGCAGTACTTC. This codes for CASGPGPYEQYF.

The V call is TRBV4-2, the J call TRBJ1-4, with D possibly being TRBD1 (5 bases). The germline V gene encodes CDR1 LGHNA and CDR2 YNFKEQ. This CDR3 is 15 amino acids long. The ends were cut back, 5 bases at V and 5 bases at J, with 15 bases in the middle. DNA for the CDR3: TGTGCCAGCAGCACGGAGCAGGGACCGAATGAAAAACTGTTTTTT. It is translated as CASSTEQGPNEKLFF.

Details on this clone: This may come from a read error, since a much larger clone is one base off. The gene calls are TRBV28 and TRBJ2-1, with 11 bases fitting TRBD1. There are 13 residues in the CDR3. The ends lost 8 bases at V and 4 bases at J; junction bases unmatched: 1. Germline assignment: CDR1 MDHEN and CDR2 SYDVKM. Here the CDR3 reads CASRDRGYNEQFF. The CDR3 nucleotides are TGTGCCAGCCGGGACAGGGGGTACAATGAGCAGTTCTTC.

The chain carries TRBV5-1 and TRBJ2-3, with D tentatively TRBD1 (5 bases). V was pared by 7 bases and J by 8 bases, with 23 bases between. The germline CDR1 and CDR2 sequences are SGHRS and YFSETQ. The CDR3 totals 15 residues. The CDR3 here is CASSPSAGRGGTQYF. CDR3 sequence (DNA): TGCGCCAGCTCACCCTCAGCAGGTAGGGGTGGTACGCAGTATTTT.

This clone has just one count. This chain connects TRBV6-5 to TRBJ1-3; D is unclear. The length of the CDR3 is 15 residues. Trimming cost V 4 bases and J 0 bases, with 10 bases left between them. CDR1 is MNHEY, CDR2 SVGAGI, per germline. The CDR3 is CASSSQRPSGNTIYF. The CDR3 DNA sequence: TGTGCCAGCAGTTCACAGCGCCCCTCTGGAAACACCATATATTTT.